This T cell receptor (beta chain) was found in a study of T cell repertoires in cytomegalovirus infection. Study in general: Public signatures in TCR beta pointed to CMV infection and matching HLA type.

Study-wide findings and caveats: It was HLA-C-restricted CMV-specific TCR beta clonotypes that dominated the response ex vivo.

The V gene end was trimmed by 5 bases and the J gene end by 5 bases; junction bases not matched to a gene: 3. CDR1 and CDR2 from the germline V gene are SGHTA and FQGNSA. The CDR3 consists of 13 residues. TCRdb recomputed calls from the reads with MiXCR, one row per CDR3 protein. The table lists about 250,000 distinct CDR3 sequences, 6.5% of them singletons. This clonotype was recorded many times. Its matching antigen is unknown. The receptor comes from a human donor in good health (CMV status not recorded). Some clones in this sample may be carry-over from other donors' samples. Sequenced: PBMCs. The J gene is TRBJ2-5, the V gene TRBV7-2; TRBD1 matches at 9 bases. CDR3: CASSRDRVETQYF. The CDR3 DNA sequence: TGTGCCAGCAGCAGGGACAGGGTTGAGACCCAGTACTTC.